The 20 T cell receptor beta chains below come from one sample, sequenced in a study of beta chain features in type 1 diabetes. Isolated RNA was reverse transcribed in full, so expressed TCRB transcripts were sequenced. Assay: immunoSEQ multiplex PCR; the TCRdb copy retains only in-frame clones and omits some. Found here are 300,000 to 350,000 clones, about 14% of them singletons; the top ten hold more than 6.5%. Sample: central memory CD4+ T cells from blood. Receptors originate from a man between 25 and 39 years old in good health.

This clone was picked up many times. The CDR3 nucleotides read TGTGCCAGCTCACCAACTAGCGGGGCAGATACGCAGTATTTT. Its protein product is CASSPTSGADTQYF. V usage is TRBV18 and J usage is TRBJ2-3; 10 bases line up with TRBD2. Per the germline V gene, CDR1 is KGHSH and CDR2 is LQKENI. This CDR3 has 14 amino acids. The V and J ends lost 2 bases and 4 bases, in that order; junction bases with no gene match: 0.

This clone has more than one count but fewer than ten. This CDR3 reads CASTSGRGQSGANVLTF. Here the CDR3 DNA reads TGTGCCAGCACCAGCGGCAGGGGGCAATCTGGGGCCAACGTCCTGACTTTC. The chain has TRBV7-2 and TRBJ2-6; 8 nucleotides line up with TRBD1. Germline CDR1 and CDR2: SGHTA and FQGNSA. V shed 7 bases and J 1 base; nucleotides not matched to a gene: 9. The CDR3 sequence is 17 residues long.

The CDR3: CASSQLFRGGQETQYF. In DNA form, the CDR3 reads TGTGCCAGCAGCCAACTTTTTCGTGGGGGGCAAGAGACCCAGTACTTC. This rearrangement joins TRBV14 to TRBJ2-5; D may be TRBD2 (6 bases). CDR1 is SGHDN and CDR2 is FVKESK in the germline V gene. The CDR3 is made up of 16 amino acids. V gave up 2 bases and J gave up 2 bases, with 15 bases separating them.

This clone was counted a few times. This chain uses TRBV4-3 with TRBJ1-2, with 9 bases matching TRBD1. CDR3 length: 17 amino acids. The germline gives CDR1 LGHNA, CDR2 YSLEER. V lost 0 bases and J lost 8; bases outside the gene matches: 13. The DNA of the CDR3 is TGCGCCAGCAGCCAAGATAGAGTTTCCGGACAGGGGAGAGGCTACACCTTC. This gives the protein CASSQDRVSGQGRGYTF.

This clone was counted a few times. This chain connects TRBV2 to TRBJ2-7; D gene unclear. V was pared by 0 bases and J by 8 bases, with 8 bases between. Germline V gene sequence: CDR1 SNHLY, CDR2 FYNNEI. The CDR3 length is 12 residues. The CDR3: CASSEAPTQQYF. CDR3 coding DNA: TGTGCCAGCAGTGAAGCGCCGACTCAGCAGTACTTC.

This chain links TRBV6-1 with TRBJ2-1; 9 bases are a match to TRBD1. V shed 10 bases and J 4 bases; nucleotides not matched to a gene: 11. The CDR3 loop spans 15 amino acids. Per the germline V gene, CDR1 is MNHNS and CDR2 is SASEGT. CDR3 nucleotides: TGTGCCACTAGCCAACAGGGGGCGCCTTACAATGAGCAGTTCTTC. Amino acid sequence: CATSQQGAPYNEQFF.

This clone has only a few counts. The chain couples TRBV6-5 to TRBJ1-2; D might be TRBD1 (5 bases). CDR3 length: 13 amino acids. CDR1 is MNHEY, CDR2 SVGAGI, per germline. V dropped 5 bases and J dropped 7 bases, with 14 bases sitting between them. Here the CDR3 DNA reads TGTGCCAGCAGTCCGTCTGGGCAGGGTGGCTACACCTTC. Translated, it gives CASSPSGQGGYTF.

The V and J genes are TRBV18 and TRBJ1-1; 7 bases fit TRBD1. The length of the CDR3 is 14 residues. Germline V gene sequence: CDR1 KGHSH, CDR2 LQKENI. Germline trimming cut 6 bases from V and 1 base from J; bases unmatched to any gene: 5. The CDR3 reads CASSSGQPNTEAFF. The DNA for the CDR3 is TGTGCCAGCTCGTCGGGACAGCCGAACACTGAAGCTTTCTTT.

CDR3 sequence (DNA): TGTGCCAGCAGCGCCCCTTCCGGCACAGATACGCAGTATTTT. Translating gives CASSAPSGTDTQYF. This rearrangement joins TRBV7-9 to TRBJ2-3; no definite D call. The CDR3 is made up of 14 amino acids. Germline V gives CDR1 SEHNR, CDR2 FQNEAQ (reference sequence). V was shortened by 5 bases and J by 1 base, with 10 bases between the two germline ends.

The chain combines TRBV18 with TRBJ1-1, with 7 positions matching TRBD1. After removal of 1 base from V and 3 bases from J, the junction contained 5 bases not matched to a gene. The CDR3 is 15 residues long. From germline, CDR1 is KGHSH and CDR2 LQKENI. CDR3 in DNA: TGTGCCAGCTCACCACAGAGGGGGCCGGACACTGAAGCTTTCTTT. Its translation is CASSPQRGPDTEAFF.

The CDR3 spells CASRPGLAGTGEQYF. CDR3 bases: TGCGCCAGCAGGCCGGGACTAGCGGGGACGGGCGAGCAGTACTTC. V usage is TRBV10-2 and J usage is TRBJ2-7, with 13 bases fitting TRBD2. Trimming at V came to 6 bases and at J to 6 bases, leaving 8 bases not matched to a gene. In germline, CDR1 is WSHSY, CDR2 SAAADI. The CDR3 covers 15 residues.

This clone was counted a few times. The DNA is left out, because the CDR3 cannot be placed on it with certainty; the CDR3 is given as TCRdb lists it. CDR3 protein: CASSKFGVGSGNTIYF. This chain connects TRBV21-1 to TRBJ1-3. TRBV21-1 is reported as a pseudogene. The CDR3 numbers 16 amino acids, ends counted.

This clone was recorded at least ten times. The J gene is TRBJ2-3, the V gene TRBV10-3; D could derive from TRBD1 or TRBD2 (5 bases each). The CDR3 runs to 15 residues. Trimming pared 7 bases from V and 2 bases from J, leaving 16 bases between. Germline V CDR1 and CDR2: ENHRY, SYGVKD. CDR3 region: CAIKRGEIDTDTQYF. The CDR3 DNA follows: TGTGCCATCAAGAGAGGGGAAATTGACACAGATACGCAGTATTTT.

This clone was counted a few times. The rearrangement joins TRBV7-9 to TRBJ2-5, with TRBD2 matching 11 bases. The CDR3 has 17 amino acids. The germline V gene encodes CDR1 SEHNR and CDR2 FQNEAQ (reference sequence). Trimming cost V 5 bases and J 5 bases; bases outside gene matches: 13. The CDR3 loop reads CASSETSGSLNGETQYF. The CDR3, as DNA: TGTGCCAGCAGCGAAACTAGCGGGAGTTTGAATGGGGAGACCCAGTACTTC.

The rearrangement joins TRBV18 to TRBJ2-7, with TRBD1 matching 8 bases. The CDR3 runs 14 residues. The germline V gene has CDR1 KGHSH and CDR2 LQKENI. V was pared by 4 bases and J by 5 bases, with 7 bases of the junction left unmatched. CDR3 sequence reads: CASSLGQGGHEQYF. In nucleotides, the CDR3 is TGTGCCAGCTCACTAGGACAGGGCGGGCACGAGCAGTACTTC.

This clone was seen a few times. This rearrangement joins TRBV5-1 to TRBJ2-2; TRBD2 aligns across 9 bases. The CDR3 is made up of 16 amino acids. CDR1 is SGHRS and CDR2 is YFSETQ in the germline V gene. Germline trimming cut 4 bases from V and 7 bases from J; bases unmatched to any gene: 11. The CDR3 is CASSPGASGAGGELFF. CDR3 nucleotides: TGCGCCAGCAGCCCTGGAGCTAGCGGGGCTGGCGGGGAGCTGTTTTTT.

In this sample, this clone turned up a few times. The chain combines TRBV7-7 with TRBJ2-5; D remains unclear. Trimming cost V 5 bases and J 7 bases, with 8 bases left between them. The CDR3 length is 11 residues. The germline CDR1 and CDR2 sequences are SSHAT and FNYEAQ (reference sequence). The CDR3 loop reads CASSRMGTQYF. For the CDR3, the DNA is TGTGCCAGCAGCCGTATGGGGACCCAGTACTTC.

This clone was observed a few times. This sequence joins TRBV2 and TRBJ2-1; D gene ambiguous. From germline, CDR1 is SNHLY and CDR2 FYNNEI. The V gene lost 2 bases and the J gene lost 2 bases, with 10 bases spanning the gap. This CDR3 spans 15 amino acids. CDR3 sequence: CASSETRGAYNEQFF. The DNA of the CDR3 is TGTGCCAGCAGTGAAACTCGCGGAGCCTACAATGAGCAGTTCTTC.

V and J are TRBV2 and TRBJ2-2, with 8 bases that match TRBD1. The CDR3 contains 15 residues. V lost 7 bases, J lost 8 bases, and 12 bases stayed unmatched. Germline loops: CDR1 SNHLY, CDR2 FYNNEI. This chain's CDR3 is CASTGQVNSGGELFF. As DNA, the CDR3 is TGTGCCAGCACGGGACAGGTTAATTCGGGTGGGGAGCTGTTTTTT. Filled out from reference TRBV2 and TRBJ2-2, the complete variable domain reads EPEVTQTPSHQVTQMGQEVILRCVPISNHLYFYWYRQILGQKVEFLVSFYNNEISEKSEIFDDQFSVERPDGSNFTLKIRSTKLEDSAMYFCASTGQVNSGGELFFGEGSRLTVL.

This chain joins TRBV7-2 and TRBJ1-4, with D perhaps matching TRBD1 (6 bases). In germline, CDR1 is SGHTA, CDR2 FQGNSA. V was trimmed by 6 bases and J by 7 bases, leaving 15 bases between them. The CDR3 length is 14 residues. CDR3 coding DNA: TGTGCCAGCAGGAAAGGGGGGACGGGTGAAAAACTGTTTTTT. This sequence encodes CASRKGGTGEKLFF.